This TCR beta chain was observed in a study of T-cell reconstitution after alpha-beta-depleted transplantation in children. Findings and caveats of the study: Expanded graft clones numbering several hundred reportedly gave rise to alpha-beta T cells about two months after transplant. After one year, T-cell counts and TCRbeta diversity mostly came from new T cells.

TCRbeta library preparation incorporated unique molecular identifiers. TCRdb fed the PCR reads into MiXCR, producing one record per CDR3 protein. In the table there are 440,000 or so distinct CDR3 sequences, roughly 44% of which are singletons. CDR1 MNHEY and CDR2 SVGAGI come from the germline V gene. Trimming cost V 2 bases and J 2 bases, with 10 bases left between them. This CDR3 contains 14 residues. This clonotype was seen a single time. No antigen is known for it. The clonotype comes from a girl aged 2-9 years with aplastic anemia, due to receive a stem cell transplant. Specimen: PBMCs, collected before TCRalphabeta/CD19-depleted stem cell transplant. V gene TRBV6-5 combines with J gene TRBJ2-7; TRBD2 is a possible D gene (6 bases). CDR3 in amino acids: CASSYPGLAYEQYF. DNA of the CDR3: TGTGCCAGCAGTTACCCGGGACTGGCCTACGAGCAGTACTTC.